This T cell receptor (beta chain) was sequenced during a study of control samples from healthy donors and cancer patients. Between the trimmed V and J ends, which lost 3 bases and 5 bases, there was a span of 6 bases. The CDR3 has 12 amino acids. Germline CDR1 SGHTA, CDR2 FQGNSA. The repertoire was sequenced with immunoSEQ multiplex PCR; TCRdb's copy has only in-frame clones and lacks some. The table lists some 140,000 clones, around nine tenths of them singletons, with roughly 12% in the top ten. The sequence came from a man aged 25 to 40 in good health. The chain recombines TRBV7-2 with TRBJ2-3, with D possibly being TRBD1 (6 bases). Sequenced material: blood. CDR3 region: CASSLTGDTQYF. The DNA of the CDR3 is TGTGCCAGCAGCTTGACAGGAGATACGCAGTATTTT.